The rows below give T cell receptor beta chains drawn from one sample of a study of beta chain features in type 1 diabetes. Data came from immunoSEQ multiplex PCR; TCRdb stores just in-frame clones and leaves some out. This sample carries about 150,000 clones, 10% of them seen once, and the ten largest clones take roughly 0.45%. The specimen was central memory CD4+ T cells from blood. The receptor source for this set is a man younger than 40 with type 1 diabetes. CDR3s include the opening cysteine and the closing phenylalanine or tryptophan. The D gene is left open where the match is weak. A clone size is listed for some rows: how often the clone was seen (once, few, many), or a class if it is expanded.

abundance	v_gene	d_gene	j_gene	CDR3aa	CDR3nt
-	TRBV28	TRBD2	TRBJ2-4	CASTRIGTSGNIQYF	TGTGCCAGCACCCGGATTGGGACTAGTGGGAACATTCAGTACTTC
-	TRBV29-1	-	TRBJ2-6	CGAWSGANVLTF	TGCGGGGCGTGGTCTGGGGCCAACGTCCTGACTTTC
few	TRBV6-1	TRBD2	TRBJ2-5	CASSELAGGGETQYF	TGTGCCAGCAGTGAACTAGCGGGAGGAGGAGAGACCCAGTACTTC
-	TRBV6-5	-	TRBJ2-7	CASSLGTSYEQYF	TGTGCCAGCAGTCTCGGTACCTCCTACGAGCAGTACTTC
-	TRBV29-1	TRBD2	TRBJ2-5	CSVGSLAGQETQYF	TGCAGCGTGGGGTCGCTAGCGGGACAAGAGACCCAGTACTTC
-	TRBV2	-	TRBJ2-2	CASRGSLTGELFF	TGTGCCAGCAGGGGCTCCCTCACCGGGGAGCTGTTTTTT
-	TRBV28	TRBD2	TRBJ2-2	CASSLHSGRKDGELFF	TGTGCCAGCAGTTTACATAGCGGGAGAAAGGACGGGGAGCTGTTTTTT
-	TRBV7-9	TRBD1	TRBJ2-1	CASSLDLAGTGQFF	TGTGCCAGCAGCTTAGATTTGGCAGGGACAGGGCAGTTCTTC
-	TRBV19	TRBD1	TRBJ1-1	CASSKTGYVAFF	TGTGCCAGTAGCAAGACAGGGTACGTGGCTTTCTTT
many	TRBV29-1	-	TRBJ2-1	CSVAGGPNEQFF	TGCAGCGTCGCCGGGGGGCCCAATGAGCAGTTCTTC
-	TRBV4-3	TRBD2	TRBJ2-1	CASSPREGGFNEQFF	TGCGCCAGCAGCCCGCGGGAGGGAGGATTCAATGAGCAGTTCTTC
few	TRBV29-1	TRBD2	TRBJ2-7	CSVDPQRGHEQYF	TGCAGCGTTGATCCCCAGCGGGGACACGAGCAGTACTTC
-	TRBV5-4	-	TRBJ2-2	CASSRAGNTGELFF	TGTGCCAGCAGCCGGGCGGGGAACACCGGGGAGCTGTTTTTT
-	TRBV9	-	TRBJ2-3	CASSLLLGHHADTQYF	TGTGCCAGCAGCCTCCTTCTCGGACATCACGCAGATACGCAGTATTTT
-	TRBV14	-	TRBJ1-4	CASSQDLLGQTRGEKLFF	TGTGCCAGCAGCCAAGATCTCCTAGGACAGACCCGTGGGGAAAAACTGTTTTTT
-	TRBV6-5	-	TRBJ2-7	CASSSPYYEQYF	TGTGCCAGCAGTTCTCCGTACTACGAGCAGTACTTC
few	TRBV6-5	TRBD1	TRBJ2-7	CASSYSGTGGLYEQYF	TGTGCCAGCAGTTACTCTGGGACAGGGGGCCTCTACGAGCAGTACTTC
-	TRBV4-1	TRBD2	TRBJ2-1	CASSQDTQRGYNEQFF	TGCGCCAGCAGCCAAGATACCCAGCGGGGATACAATGAGCAGTTCTTC
few	TRBV7-2	-	TRBJ2-7	CASSSQGIEQYF	TGTGCCAGCAGCTCACAGGGAATCGAGCAGTACTTC
few	TRBV4-3	TRBD2	TRBJ2-1	CASSRYLAGGDNEQFF	TGCGCCAGCAGCCGGTATCTAGCGGGAGGGGACAATGAGCAGTTCTTC
-	TRBV7-6	-	TRBJ2-2	CASSTQATGELFF	TGTGCCAGCAGCACTCAAGCGACCGGGGAGCTGTTTTTT
-	TRBV20-1	-	TRBJ2-7	CSGEPAYEQYF	TGCAGTGGTGAGCCGGCCTACGAGCAGTACTTC
-	TRBV15	-	TRBJ2-7	CATSRERGPYEQYF	TGTGCCACCAGCAGAGAGCGGGGCCCCTACGAGCAGTACTTC